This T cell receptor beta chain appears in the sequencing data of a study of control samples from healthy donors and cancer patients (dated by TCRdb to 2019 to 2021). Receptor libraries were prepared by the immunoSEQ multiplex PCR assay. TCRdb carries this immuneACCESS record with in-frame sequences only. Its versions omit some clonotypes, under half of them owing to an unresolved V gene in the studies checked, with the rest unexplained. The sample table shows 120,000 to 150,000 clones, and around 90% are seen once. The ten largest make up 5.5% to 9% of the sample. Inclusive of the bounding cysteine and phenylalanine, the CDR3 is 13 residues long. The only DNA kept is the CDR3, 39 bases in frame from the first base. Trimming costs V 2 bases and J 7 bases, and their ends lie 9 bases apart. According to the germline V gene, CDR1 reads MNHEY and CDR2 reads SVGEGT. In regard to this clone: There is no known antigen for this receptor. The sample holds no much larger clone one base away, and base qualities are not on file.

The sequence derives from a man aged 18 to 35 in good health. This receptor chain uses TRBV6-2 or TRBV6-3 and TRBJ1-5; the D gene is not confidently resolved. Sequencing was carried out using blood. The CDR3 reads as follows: CASSYRGGQPQHF. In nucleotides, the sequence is TGTGCCAGCAGTTACCGGGGTGGACAGCCCCAGCATTTT.